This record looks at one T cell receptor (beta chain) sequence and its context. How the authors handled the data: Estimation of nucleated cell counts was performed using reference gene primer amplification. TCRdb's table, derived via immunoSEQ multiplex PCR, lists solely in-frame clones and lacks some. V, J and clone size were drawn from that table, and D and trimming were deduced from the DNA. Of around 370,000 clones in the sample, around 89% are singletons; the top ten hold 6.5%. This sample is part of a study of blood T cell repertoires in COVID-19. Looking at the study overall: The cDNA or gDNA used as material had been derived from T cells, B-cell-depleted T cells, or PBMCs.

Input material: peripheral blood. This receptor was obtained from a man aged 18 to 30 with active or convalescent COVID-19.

The CDR3 reads CASSLGDFINEQFF. The CDR3 bases are TGTGCCAGCAGCTTAGGGGACTTCATCAATGAGCAGTTCTTC. The chain combines TRBV7-3 with TRBJ2-1; weak D call: TRBD2 (6 bases). Germline values: CDR1 SGHTA, CDR2 FQGTGA. The CDR3 has 14 residues. Deletions cut 2 bases from V and 6 bases from J, with 11 bases between.